These 9 T cell receptor beta chains were sequenced from one sample in a study of CD8 T cells in Susac syndrome. With random hexamers, about 0.45 to 1 ug RNA was reverse transcribed. From the immunoSEQ multiplex PCR reads, TCRdb called clonotypes with MiXCR, one entry per CDR3 protein. The sample shows hundreds of thousands of distinct CDR3 sequences, about 95% of them seen only once. What was sequenced was CD4+ T cells from PBMCs. Receptors were obtained from a human donor with Susac syndrome.

The J gene is TRBJ2-3, the V gene TRBV11-1; the match to TRBD2 covers 8 bases. V was pared by 5 bases and J by 1 base, with 8 bases of the junction left unmatched. Looked up from germline, CDR1 is SGHAT and CDR2 is FQDESV (reference sequence). The CDR3 consists of 16 residues. CDR3 in DNA: TGTGCCAGCAGCGCCCCCAAAGCGGGGGGCACAGATACGCAGTATTTT. Translating it yields CASSAPKAGGTDTQYF.

This clonotype was seen a single time. The chain employs TRBV30 and TRBJ2-7, with 8 bases lining up with TRBD2. The J segment lost 6 bases and the V segment lost 3 bases, leaving 13 bases of the junction unmatched. This CDR3 spans 15 amino acids. Per the germline V gene, CDR1 is GTSNPN and CDR2 is SVGIG (reference sequence). DNA for the CDR3: TGTGCCTGGAGGGCTTCGGGGGGGCCTCTTGGCGAGCAGTACTTC. This translates into CAWRASGGPLGEQYF.

The chain couples TRBV7-8 to TRBJ2-3; no reliable D call. V lost 6 bases and J lost 5, with 9 bases in between. Germline V gene sequence: CDR1 SGHVS, CDR2 FQNEAQ. The CDR3 extends over 12 amino acids. CDR3 bases: TGTGCCAGCAGTCACTTCGGAGATACGCAGTATTTT. Residues: CASSHFGDTQYF. The full variable domain, completed using reference TRBV7-8 and TRBJ2-3, is GAGVSQSPRYKVAKRGQDVALRCDPISGHVSLFWYQQALGQGPEFLTYFQNEAQLDKSGLPSDRFFAERPEGSVSTLKIQRTQQEDSAVYLCASSHFGDTQYFGPGTRLTVL.

J is TRBJ1-2 and V is TRBV3-1, with unresolved D. This CDR3 region has 14 residues. Germline V gene data show CDR1 as LGHDT and CDR2 as YNNKEL (reference sequence). The V end was cut by 1 base, the J end by 8 bases, with 14 bases between. DNA of the CDR3: TGTGCCAGCAGCCAAGCCGACCCACGGTACGGCTACACCTTC. Its translation: CASSQADPRYGYTF.

The chain is built from TRBV19 and TRBJ1-1; a possible D gene is TRBD1 (6 bases). The CDR3 covers 14 residues. CDR1 LNHDA and CDR2 SQIVND come from the germline V gene (reference sequence). Deletions cut 5 bases from V and 0 bases from J, with 10 bases between. This CDR3 reads CASSQGRMNTEAFF. As DNA, the CDR3 is TGTGCCAGTAGTCAGGGGAGGATGAACACTGAAGCTTTCTTT.

In its sample, this clonotype was seen once. The J gene is TRBJ1-2, the V gene TRBV6-5, with D possibly TRBD1 on 5 matching bases. In germline, CDR1 is MNHEY, CDR2 SVGAGI. The CDR3 spans 16 residues. Deletions cut 5 bases from V and 2 bases from J, with 18 bases between. CDR3 sequence (DNA): TGTGCCAGCAGTAACCTCCTCCGGGGGGTGAACTATGGCTACACCTTC. Its protein product is CASSNLLRGVNYGYTF.

V is TRBV10-3 and J is TRBJ2-1; possibly TRBD1 for D (6 bases). CDR1 and CDR2 (germline): ENHRY, SYGVKD. The CDR3 covers 13 residues. The V and J ends lost 4 bases and 5 bases respectively, with 9 bases between them. In DNA form, the CDR3 reads TGTGCCATCAGTGGGGGACACCACAATGAGCAGTTCTTC. Residues: CAISGGHHNEQFF.

V is TRBV7-6 and J is TRBJ2-7, with 11 bases aligning to TRBD2. V was clipped by 5 bases and J by 0 bases; unmatched bases: 6. There are 16 residues in the CDR3. Germline V gives CDR1 SGHVS, CDR2 FNYEAQ. The CDR3 sequence: CASSPTSGVTSYEQYF. In nucleotides, the CDR3 is TGTGCCAGCAGCCCGACTAGCGGGGTAACCTCCTACGAGCAGTACTTC.

The CDR3 nucleotides read TGTGCCAGCAGCCTCACGACAGGGTCCTATGGCTACACCTTC. Translated: CASSLTTGSYGYTF. The chain uses TRBV7-2 and TRBJ1-2; 7 bases match TRBD1. The J segment lost 4 bases and the V segment lost 5 bases, leaving 7 bases of the junction unmatched. Germline CDR1 and CDR2: SGHTA and FQGNSA. The CDR3 spans 14 residues.